Listed below are T cell receptor beta chains from one sample, sequenced in a study of cytomegalovirus exposure and HLA in healthy donors. Produced via immunoSEQ multiplex PCR; TCRdb's table is partial and in-frame only. The repertoire consists of about 160,000 clones, with 75% to 90% occurring once and the leading ten covering around 2.1%. The source material was PBMCs. These receptors all come from a woman aged 18-35 years in good health and CMV-seronegative. The CDR3 runs from the conserved cysteine through the conserved F or W. A D gene is named only where the DNA matches it firmly. Clone size, where shown, is once, few, many, or a class for clones that have expanded.

CDR3 length	D gene	V gene	clone size	J gene	CDR3 DNA	CDR3 protein
13	NA	TRBV30	NA	TRBJ1-4	TGTGCCTGGACGATCAGGGGTCGGGAAAAACTGTTTTTT	CAWTIRGREKLFF
14	TRBD1	TRBV5-5	NA	TRBJ1-2	TGTGCCAGCAGCCATAGGGGGCCTAACTATGGCTACACCTTC	CASSHRGPNYGYTF
15	NA	TRBV6-1	NA	TRBJ1-2	TGTGCCAGCAGTGAATCTCGGAGGCCTAACTATGGCTACACCTTC	CASSESRRPNYGYTF
19	TRBD1	TRBV15	NA	TRBJ1-5	TGTGCCACCAGCAGACTTCCGGGACAGGGGTTGAATAGCAATCAGCCCCAGCATTTT	CATSRLPGQGLNSNQPQHF
14	TRBD2	TRBV5-1	NA	TRBJ2-3	TGCGCCAGCATGAGCGGGGGAAACACAGATACGCAGTATTTT	CASMSGGNTDTQYF
15	NA	TRBV6-5	NA	TRBJ2-7	TGTGCCAGCAGTTACGCAGGGGTTCAGTTGAAGGAGCAGTACTTC	CASSYAGVQLKEQYF
15	TRBD1	TRBV4-3	NA	TRBJ1-5	TGCGCCAGCAGCCCGCTCGCGGGACAGGATCAGCCCCAGCATTTT	CASSPLAGQDQPQHF
15	TRBD1	TRBV6-6	NA	TRBJ1-3	TGTGCCACCCAACCGGGACAGGGGGCAGGAAACACCATATATTTT	CATQPGQGAGNTIYF
13	TRBD1	TRBV30	few	TRBJ2-5	TGTGCCTGGAGCGGGACAGGGCGCGGGACCCAGTACTTC	CAWSGTGRGTQYF
14	NA	TRBV29-1	NA	TRBJ2-1	TGCAGCGTCCCAGGACTGATCTCCTACAATGAGCAGTTCTTC	CSVPGLISYNEQFF